The next 13 T cell receptor beta chains were all read from a single sample in a study of neurological immune-mediated disorders. Each CDR3 protein is one row after TCRdb ran MiXCR on the 5' RACE reads. Among tens of thousands of distinct CDR3 sequences, approximately 5.8% were seen once, and the ten largest hold 1.4% to 1.5%. The source material was CD4+ T cells from blood. The receptors shown here come from a woman under 30 with multiple sclerosis.

This sequence joins TRBV27 and TRBJ1-1; weak D call: TRBD1 (5 bases). CDR3 length: 12 residues. The V and J ends lost 6 bases and 13 bases respectively, with 18 bases between them. The germline CDR1 and CDR2 sequences are MNHEY and SMNVEV (reference sequence). The CDR3 sequence is CASRPNTGTDFF. The CDR3 DNA sequence: TGTGCCAGCAGACCCAATACCGGGACCGATTTCTTT.

This clonotype appeared many times. The chain links TRBV7-9 to TRBJ1-5; D may be TRBD1 (5 bases). Germline loops: CDR1 SEHNR, CDR2 FQNEAQ (reference sequence). There are 18 residues in the CDR3. V was pared by 8 bases and J by 2 bases, with 25 bases between. CDR3 sequence (DNA): TGTGCCAGCCGGTCGAGGGGAAGGGATGGAGTCGGCAATCAGCCCCAGCATTTT. Translated, it gives CASRSRGRDGVGNQPQHF.

V and J are TRBV4-1 and TRBJ1-4; D call uncertain. Germline CDR1 MGHRA, CDR2 YSYEKL. This CDR3 has 16 residues. With 7 bases removed from V and 11 bases from J, the gap between germline ends came to 26 bases. The CDR3 nucleotides are TGCGCCAGCATCCATTCAGCAGTCCGGGGTCCGAGTAAACTGTTTTTT. This codes for CASIHSAVRGPSKLFF.

This clonotype was detected ten times or more. The chain recombines TRBV12-3 or TRBV12-4 with TRBJ2-3; 8 bases fit TRBD2. The CDR3 runs 14 residues. J lost 9 bases, V lost 4 bases, and 9 bases had no gene match. The CDR3 region has the DNA TGTGCCAGCAGTTCCTCCCGGGAGGGACGGACGCAGTATTTT. This codes for CASSSSREGRTQYF.

This clonotype was recorded many times. The J gene is TRBJ2-3, the V gene TRBV5-1; the match to TRBD2 covers 9 bases. This CDR3 has 16 residues. V was clipped by 0 bases and J by 3 bases; unmatched bases: 5. Germline V gene sequence: CDR1 SGHRS, CDR2 YFSETQ. The chain's CDR3 is CASSLEGLAVTDTQYF. CDR3 bases: TGCGCCAGCAGCTTGGAGGGACTAGCTGTGACAGATACGCAGTATTTT.

In this sample, this clonotype turned up many times. This chain connects TRBV6-2 or TRBV6-3 to TRBJ2-7; a possible D gene is TRBD1 (5 bases). CDR3 length equals 16 residues. Between the trimmed V and J ends, which lost 2 bases and 3 bases, there was a span of 17 bases. From germline, CDR1 is MNHEY and CDR2 SVGEGT. The CDR3 loop is CASSYVTKKGYYEQYV. CDR3 nucleotides: TGTGCCAGCAGTTACGTGACGAAAAAGGGGTACTACGAGCAGTACGTC.

This clonotype was counted many times. DNA of the CDR3: TGTGCCAGCAGCCTCGGGCGGACAGGGTACGGGTCTGGAAACACCATATATTTT. It yields the protein CASSLGRTGYGSGNTIYF. The J gene is TRBJ1-3, the V gene TRBV7-2; the match to TRBD1 covers 8 bases. Germline V gene sequence: CDR1 SGHTA, CDR2 FQGNSA. V gave up 5 bases and J gave up 1 base; unmatched junction bases: 13. The CDR3 spans 18 residues.

This clonotype was seen at least ten times. The V and J genes are TRBV5-5 and TRBJ1-2; 7 bases line up with TRBD1. Germline CDR1 reads SGHKS; CDR2 reads YYEKEE (reference sequence). The ends lost 3 bases at V and 2 bases at J; junction bases unmatched: 4. This CDR3 comprises 14 residues. The CDR3, as DNA: TGTGCCAGCAGCTCGGGACAGTTGAACTATGGCTACACCTTC. Encoded protein: CASSSGQLNYGYTF.

This clonotype has a count of ten or more. The chain joins TRBV7-2 to TRBJ2-2; D might be TRBD1 (5 bases). CDR3 length equals 13 residues. Germline assignment: CDR1 SGHTA and CDR2 FQGNSA. The V and J ends lost 8 bases and 6 bases respectively, with 13 bases between them. Here the CDR3 reads CASSLTVSGELFF. The CDR3 DNA is TGTGCCAGCTCACTGACAGTGTCCGGGGAGCTGTTTTTT.

The V gene is TRBV10-2, the J gene TRBJ2-1; D is perhaps TRBD1 (6 bases). The length of the CDR3 is 15 residues. Looked up from germline, CDR1 is WSHSY and CDR2 is SAAADI. Trimming removed 2 bases at V and 10 bases at J, with 18 bases between. The CDR3 DNA sequence: TGCGCCAGCAGTGAGATACAGGGACAATTTGGAGAGCAGTTCTTC. It specifies CASSEIQGQFGEQFF.

DNA of the CDR3: TGCGCCAGCAAACAGGGGCCGAACACCGGGGAGCTGTTTTTT. It is translated as CASKQGPNTGELFF. The chain joins TRBV10-1 to TRBJ2-2; 7 positions match TRBD1. The CDR3 runs 14 residues. V shed 7 bases, J shed 0 bases, and the junction held 2 bases outside the gene matches. Germline V gene sequence: CDR1 WNHNN, CDR2 SYGVQD (reference sequence).

In its sample, this clonotype was seen many times. J is TRBJ1-2 and V is TRBV9; TRBD1 matches at 7 bases. CDR3 length: 16 amino acids. The trim removed 0 bases at V and 4 bases at J, leaving 9 bases unmatched. Per germline, CDR1 SGDLS and CDR2 YYNGEE. The CDR3 is CASSVAGGGSIYGYTF. CDR3 sequence (DNA): TGTGCCAGCAGCGTAGCTGGAGGGGGCTCTATCTATGGCTACACCTTC.

In this sample, this clonotype turned up many times. The V call is TRBV28, the J call TRBJ1-5; 7 bases align to TRBD1. The CDR3 sequence is 19 residues long. Germline V CDR1 and CDR2: MDHEN, SYDVKM. Trimming cost V 7 bases and J 0 bases; bases outside gene matches: 18. DNA for the CDR3: TGTGCCAGCACCCTACTGCCAGGGCAGGGGGACGTTAGCAATCAGCCCCAGCATTTT. This gives the protein CASTLLPGQGDVSNQPQHF.